Presented here are 28 T cell receptor beta chains from one specimen sequenced in a study of blood T cell repertoires in COVID-19. Here immunoSEQ multiplex PCR was the method, and the copy in TCRdb shows in-frame clones only, minus some. The repertoire has around 130,000 clones, around 84% of them found once; the top ten carry 2.4%. Sequencing was performed on PBMCs or T cells enriched from blood (not recorded which). These TCRs come from a man aged 40-55 years with acute COVID-19.

The chain is built from TRBV12-3 or TRBV12-4 and TRBJ1-2; no clear D gene. Trimming left V 6 bases short and J 2 bases short, with 7 bases between. This CDR3 comprises 12 residues. DNA for the CDR3: TGTGCCAGCAGCCCGGGGAACTATGGCTACACCTTC. It yields the protein CASSPGNYGYTF.

The DNA of the CDR3 is TGTGCCAGCAGCTTGAGGTGGGGCTCCTATGGCTACACCTTC. This codes for CASSLRWGSYGYTF. This chain connects TRBV5-8 to TRBJ1-2; TRBD1 might be the D (5 bases). This CDR3 is built from 14 residues. Germline assignment: CDR1 SGHTS and CDR2 YDEGEE. The ends were cut back, 1 base at V and 4 bases at J, with 11 bases in the middle.

The chain uses TRBV19 and TRBJ2-3; 13 nucleotides line up with TRBD2. The CDR3 consists of 16 residues. CDR1 LNHDA and CDR2 SQIVND come from the germline V gene (reference sequence). The trim removed 7 bases at V and 5 bases at J, leaving 9 bases unmatched. CDR3 amino acids: CASTPGTSGDLDTQYF. The CDR3, as DNA: TGTGCCAGTACCCCAGGGACTAGCGGGGATCTAGATACGCAGTATTTT.

The chain combines TRBV11-2 with TRBJ2-5, with 7 bases fitting TRBD2. Germline-derived CDR1 and CDR2 are SGHAT and FQNNGV. CDR3 size: 11 residues. J gave up 4 bases and V 7 bases, and 0 bases lay outside the gene matches. The CDR3 spells CASTGGETQYF. The DNA for the CDR3 is TGTGCCAGCACGGGGGGAGAGACCCAGTACTTC.

V usage is TRBV10-3 and J usage is TRBJ1-1; D is ambiguous. CDR3 length: 13 residues. V was clipped by 2 bases and J by 1 base, with 5 bases between them. Per the germline V gene, CDR1 is ENHRY and CDR2 is SYGVKD. The CDR3 coding sequence is TGTGCCATCAGTGAGAACACGAACACTGAAGCTTTCTTT. Amino acids: CAISENTNTEAFF.

The rearrangement uses TRBV29-1 and TRBJ2-2, with a possible D match to TRBD2 (6 bases). The CDR3 extends over 13 amino acids. Germline loops: CDR1 SQVTM, CDR2 ANQGSEA. Trimming shortened V by 4 bases and J by 3 bases, and 9 bases separated the two germline ends. Here the CDR3 DNA reads TGCAGCGTTGGGACTACAGACACCGGGGAGCTGTTTTTT. This encodes CSVGTTDTGELFF.

This chain joins TRBV2 and TRBJ1-1; 7 bases are a match to TRBD1. After removal of 6 bases from V and 6 bases from J, the junction contained 7 bases not matched to a gene. The CDR3 sequence is 13 residues long. Germline assignment: CDR1 SNHLY and CDR2 FYNNEI. CDR3 region: CASSPDRDAEAFF. DNA for the CDR3: TGTGCCAGCAGCCCTGACAGGGACGCTGAAGCTTTCTTT.

The rearrangement links TRBV5-1 to TRBJ2-7; 9 bases are a match to TRBD1. Trimming took 3 bases from V and 5 from J; bases not matched to a gene: 3. The germline V gene has CDR1 SGHRS and CDR2 YFSETQ. The CDR3 runs to 13 residues. The CDR3 coding sequence is TGCGCCAGCAGCTGGACAGGGGACCACGAGCAGTACTTC. It encodes CASSWTGDHEQYF.

This clone was seen only a few times. The rearrangement joins TRBV7-9 to TRBJ2-7; 7 nucleotides align to TRBD1. V was clipped by 3 bases and J by 5 bases; unmatched bases: 4. The germline V gene encodes CDR1 SEHNR and CDR2 FQNEAQ (reference sequence). This CDR3 has 13 residues. The CDR3 nucleotides read TGTGCCAGCAGCTTGCAGGGGGTCCACGAGCAGTACTTC. This codes for CASSLQGVHEQYF.

This clone was detected only once. The chain uses TRBV5-6 and TRBJ2-2, with a tentative D call TRBD1 (5 bases). Germline values: CDR1 SGHDT, CDR2 YYEEEE. V lost 3 bases to trimming and J lost 4 bases, with 13 bases between them. The CDR3 covers 15 residues. The CDR3 reads CASSSPDKSTGELFF. For the CDR3, the DNA is TGTGCCAGCAGCTCTCCGGACAAGAGCACCGGGGAGCTGTTTTTT. The whole variable domain, remainder taken from reference TRBV5-6 and TRBJ2-2, is DAGVTQSPTHLIKTRGQQVTLRCSPKSGHDTVSWYQQALGQGPQFIFQYYEEEERQRGNFPDRFSGHQFPNYSSELNVNALLLGDSALYLCASSSPDKSTGELFFGEGSRLTVL.

The count of this clone is one. The chain recombines TRBV5-1 with TRBJ1-6; D may be TRBD1 (5 bases). V was pared by 1 base and J by 8 bases, with 13 bases between. This CDR3 contains 15 residues. CDR1 is SGHRS, CDR2 YFSETQ, per germline. CDR3 sequence: CASSLIGQGDSPLHF. In nucleotides, the CDR3 is TGCGCCAGCAGCTTGATAGGGCAGGGTGATTCACCCCTCCACTTT.

The rearrangement links TRBV19 to TRBJ1-1; unclear D gene. V lost 7 bases, J lost 4 bases, and 19 bases lay in between. The CDR3 runs 15 residues. Germline CDR1 is LNHDA and CDR2 is SQIVND (reference sequence). The CDR3 spells CASNDPPGTSTEAFF. The DNA for the CDR3 is TGTGCCAGTAACGATCCCCCGGGTACATCCACTGAAGCTTTCTTT.

This chain uses TRBV3-1 (or the pseudogene TRBV3-2) with TRBJ2-3; 9 positions match TRBD2. Germline V gives CDR1 LGHDT, CDR2 YNNKEL (reference sequence). V gave up 4 bases and J gave up 6 bases; unmatched junction bases: 8. There are 15 residues in the CDR3. The CDR3 region is CASSLSLAGEDTQYF. The DNA of the CDR3 is TGTGCCAGCAGCCTTTCTTTAGCGGGGGAGGATACGCAGTATTTT.

This chain uses TRBV7-9 with TRBJ2-7; D gene ambiguous. The length of the CDR3 is 15 residues. The V end lost 5 bases, the J end lost 6 bases, and 20 bases lay between the germline ends. In germline, CDR1 is SEHNR, CDR2 FQNEAQ (reference sequence). The CDR3, as DNA: TGTGCCAGCAGCCCGCTGGGCAATCAATACCCCGAGCAGTACTTC. Translation: CASSPLGNQYPEQYF.

The chain links TRBV6-5 to TRBJ2-7; TRBD1 is a possible D gene (5 bases). The germline V gene has CDR1 MNHEY and CDR2 SVGAGI. V dropped 2 bases and J dropped 6 bases, with 5 bases sitting between them. This CDR3 is built from 11 residues. The CDR3 loop reads CASSYRGEQYF. CDR3 nucleotide sequence: TGTGCCAGCAGTTACAGGGGCGAGCAGTACTTC.

Only a few counts were recorded for this clone. The chain joins TRBV7-9 to TRBJ2-1; D possibly corresponds to TRBD2 (5 bases). V gave up 8 bases and J gave up 6 bases, with 8 bases separating them. Germline V gives CDR1 SEHNR, CDR2 FQNEAQ (reference sequence). This CDR3 spans 11 amino acids. CDR3 sequence (DNA): TGTGCCAGCGCTGGGAGCAATGAGCAGTTCTTC. It translates to CASAGSNEQFF.

This clone has more than one count but fewer than ten. The chain employs TRBV19 and TRBJ1-2, with D possibly matching TRBD1 (5 bases). V lost 3 bases to trimming and J lost 8 bases, with 19 bases between them. The CDR3 length is 15 residues. Per germline, CDR1 LNHDA and CDR2 SQIVND (reference sequence). This chain's CDR3 is CASSIPSDNFSGYTF. DNA for the CDR3: TGTGCCAGTAGTATCCCCTCGGACAATTTCTCGGGCTACACCTTC.

This CDR3 is CASSFRGGVGETQYF. CDR3 coding DNA: TGTGCCAGCAGCTTTAGGGGGGGGGTCGGAGAGACCCAGTACTTC. The chain couples TRBV11-3 to TRBJ2-5; possible D gene TRBD2, 7 bases. Germline CDR1 reads SGHNT; CDR2 reads YENEEA. This CDR3 is 15 amino acids long. V was trimmed by 3 bases and J by 4 bases, leaving 15 bases between them.

The gene calls are TRBV6-6 and TRBJ2-4; 7 bases align to TRBD1. The CDR3 consists of 15 residues. CDR1 and CDR2 from the germline V gene are MNHNY and SVGAGI (reference sequence). V gave up 5 bases and J gave up 3 bases; unmatched junction bases: 7. The CDR3 protein is CASSPDREDKNIQYF. In DNA, the CDR3 is TGTGCCAGCAGTCCTGACAGGGAAGACAAAAACATTCAGTACTTC.

J is TRBJ1-2 and V is TRBV12-3 or TRBV12-4, with D hard to call. V lost 7 bases, J lost 6 bases, and 15 bases lay in between. There are 13 residues in the CDR3. The chain's CDR3 is CASTRTRGNGYTF. The CDR3 DNA reads as TGTGCCAGCACCCGTACCCGGGGAAATGGCTACACCTTC.

V and J are TRBV7-3 and TRBJ2-1, with D unclear. V lost 2 bases, J lost 4 bases, and 9 bases lay in between. The germline V gene encodes CDR1 SGHTA and CDR2 FQGTGA. The CDR3 runs 14 residues. The CDR3 nucleotides are TGTGCCAGCAGCTTAGGTGGCAGTTACAATGAGCAGTTCTTC. Amino acids: CASSLGGSYNEQFF.

The DNA for the CDR3 is TGTGCCAGCAGCCCAGGGGGACTAAACATTCAGTACTTC. It is translated as CASSPGGLNIQYF. The chain links TRBV7-9 to TRBJ2-4; tentative D call: TRBD1 (7 bases). This CDR3 spans 13 amino acids. Trimming cost V 5 bases and J 6 bases, with 11 bases left between them. Germline assignment: CDR1 SEHNR and CDR2 FQNEAQ (reference sequence).

The J gene is TRBJ1-2, the V gene TRBV10-3; 9 bases agree with TRBD1. In germline, CDR1 is ENHRY, CDR2 SYGVKD. This CDR3 region has 13 residues. Trimming cost V 3 bases and J 9 bases; bases outside gene matches: 5. The CDR3 nucleotides are TGTGCCATCAGTGATAATGACAGGGGGAGCTACACCTTC. Its protein product is CAISDNDRGSYTF.

The chain is built from TRBV6-2 or TRBV6-3 and TRBJ1-1; perhaps TRBD1 as D (5 bases). Per germline, CDR1 MNHEY and CDR2 SVGEGT. CDR3 length equals 14 residues. V was clipped by 2 bases and J by 6 bases, with 13 bases between them. The CDR3 DNA sequence: TGTGCCAGCAGTTACGGGAGGGGCGGGCCTGAAGCTTTCTTT. It translates to CASSYGRGGPEAFF.

The chain combines TRBV29-1 with TRBJ1-2, with TRBD1 identical over 10 bases. Germline lookup yields CDR1 SQVTM and CDR2 ANQGSEA. The CDR3 sequence is 13 residues long. The V and J ends lost 6 bases and 2 bases, in that order; junction bases with no gene match: 3. The CDR3 DNA reads as TGCAGCGTCGGACAGGGGGAAAACTATGGCTACACCTTC. This codes for CSVGQGENYGYTF.

The chain carries TRBV19 and TRBJ1-6; D perhaps matches TRBD1 (6 bases). The V and J ends lost 5 bases and 10 bases respectively, with 12 bases between them. In germline, CDR1 is LNHDA, CDR2 SQIVND (reference sequence). This CDR3 region has 13 residues. CDR3 loop: CASSEQGDSPLHF. The CDR3 region has the DNA TGTGCCAGTAGTGAACAGGGAGACTCACCCCTCCACTTT.

This sequence joins TRBV3-1 (or the pseudogene TRBV3-2) and TRBJ1-4; 7 nucleotides line up with TRBD1. V was pared by 4 bases and J by 3 bases, with 5 bases of the junction left unmatched. There are 15 residues in the CDR3. Germline values: CDR1 LGHDT, CDR2 YNNKEL (reference sequence). CDR3 residues: CASSPTGTANEKLFF. CDR3 in DNA: TGTGCCAGCAGCCCGACAGGGACAGCTAATGAAAAACTGTTTTTT.

The chain has TRBV29-1 and TRBJ1-1, with TRBD1 identical over 8 bases. V shed 4 bases, J shed 4 bases, and the junction held 5 bases outside the gene matches. Looked up from germline, CDR1 is SQVTM and CDR2 is ANQGSEA. The CDR3 length is 13 residues. This chain's CDR3 is CSVAFTGGTEAFF. The CDR3 DNA is TGCAGCGTTGCGTTCACAGGGGGCACTGAAGCTTTCTTT.